This T cell receptor beta chain was captured in a study of response to subunit inactivated influenza vaccine (dated by TCRdb to about 2018). At the level of the whole study: To follow how T cells responded to a trivalent subunit inactivated influenza vaccine, the researchers relied on deep quantitative profiling of the T cell receptor repertoire.

The investigation overall reported the following: It was suggested by the authors that each seasonal influenza vaccination may recruit only a limited number of new T cells.

As encoded in the germline V gene, CDR1 is MNHEY while CDR2 is SVGEGT. There are 15 amino acids in the CDR3, from cysteine to phenylalanine inclusive. Solely the CDR3 DNA is kept, with 45 bases framed from the first base. V is reduced by 2 bases and J by 4 bases, leaving a spacing of 11 bases between them. This clonotype was picked up many times. Its cognate antigen has yet to be identified. No qualities accompany the bases; no much larger clone lies one base away. The receptor library was made with RT-PCR. TCRdb records Illumina HiSeq 2500 as the sequencer. TCRdb redid the processing of the public reads, applying fastp at Q25 and MiXCR, and retained in-frame beta chains. Rows are combined by CDR3 protein, so each entry shows the most common genes and DNA. The sample table contains roughly 700,000 distinct CDR3 sequences; only one count was recorded for approximately 13% of them. In total, the top ten clones hold 5.5% to 7% of the sample.

The sample was PBMCs from blood, taken approximately 15 days before vaccination. The sequence joins TRBV6-2 or TRBV6-3 to TRBJ2-2; the D segment might be TRBD1 or TRBD2, since each matches 6 bases. This receptor was obtained from a man between 50 and 59 years old who received an inactivated influenza vaccine. Donor details come from another sample of the same person, matched by shared clones. The CDR3: CASSYKQGGTGELFF. The nucleotide sequence reads as follows: TGTGCCAGCAGTTACAAACAGGGAGGCACCGGGGAGCTGTTTTTT.